The 10 T cell receptor beta chains below were found in one sample sequenced in a study of fetal regulatory T cell absence and autoimmunity. Generated by immunoSEQ multiplex PCR, the TCRdb table keeps only in-frame clones and is missing some. The data contain 95,000 or so clones, 55% to 75% of them singletons. Sequencing was performed on pancreas tissue. The receptor source for this set is a male donor with IPEX syndrome.

The chain carries TRBV6-5 and TRBJ1-4; no definite D call. V was pared by 4 bases and J by 0 bases, with 9 bases between. Germline lookup yields CDR1 MNHEY and CDR2 SVGAGI. This CDR3 is built from 15 residues. The CDR3 DNA follows: TGTGCCAGCAGTTGGATACATTCAACTAATGAAAAACTGTTTTTT. Translating it yields CASSWIHSTNEKLFF.

The chain carries TRBV6-5 and TRBJ2-2; D remains unclear. The CDR3 spans 15 residues. Trimming took off 2 bases at V and 3 bases at J, with 10 bases between the two ends. The germline V gene encodes CDR1 MNHEY and CDR2 SVGAGI. The CDR3 loop is CASSYVGPDTGELFF. CDR3 DNA: TGTGCCAGCAGTTACGTAGGGCCGGACACCGGGGAGCTGTTTTTT.

The chain recombines TRBV9 with TRBJ2-5, with 8 bases fitting TRBD1. This CDR3 comprises 15 residues. With V trimmed by 2 bases and J by 2 bases, 5 bases remained unmatched. Germline loops: CDR1 SGDLS, CDR2 YYNGEE. The CDR3: CASSVLGQAQETQYF. The CDR3, as DNA: TGTGCCAGCAGCGTCTTGGGACAGGCTCAAGAGACCCAGTACTTC.

This sequence joins TRBV11-2 and TRBJ1-2; TRBD1 is a possible D gene (6 bases). In germline, CDR1 is SGHAT, CDR2 FQNNGV. There are 14 residues in the CDR3. The V gene lost 6 bases and the J gene lost 4 bases, with 15 bases spanning the gap. As DNA, the CDR3 is TGTGCCAGCAGTCTAAAGGACAGAGTCTATGGCTACACCTTC. The encoded protein is CASSLKDRVYGYTF.

V gene TRBV30 combines with J gene TRBJ2-1, with 9 bases identical to TRBD2. The germline V gene encodes CDR1 GTSNPN and CDR2 SVGIG (reference sequence). This CDR3 is 13 amino acids long. V trimming: 3 bases; J trimming: 8 bases; junction bases outside the gene matches: 5. DNA of the CDR3: TGTGCCTGGAGGCGGGAGGGCCTGGATGAGCAGTTCTTC. Protein sequence: CAWRREGLDEQFF.

This chain links TRBV7-9 with TRBJ2-7, with D uncertain. The CDR3 runs to 11 residues. The V and J ends lost 6 bases and 5 bases respectively, with 8 bases between them. Germline assignment: CDR1 SEHNR and CDR2 FQNEAQ (reference sequence). The DNA for the CDR3 is TGTGCCAGCAGGGTTGTGGACGAGCAGTACTTC. This sequence encodes CASRVVDEQYF.

V is TRBV5-1 and J is TRBJ2-7; no reliable D call. Trimming removed 2 bases at V and 0 bases at J, with 6 bases between. Germline CDR1 and CDR2: SGHRS and YFSETQ. There are 13 residues in the CDR3. DNA of the CDR3: TGCGCCAGCAGCTTCGCCGTCTCCTACGAGCAGTACTTC. Encoded protein: CASSFAVSYEQYF.

There are a few counts of this clone. The gene calls are TRBV6-6 and TRBJ2-2; the D gene is possibly TRBD2 (5 bases). V was pared by 2 bases and J by 3 bases, with 7 bases between. The CDR3 contains 14 residues. The germline CDR1 and CDR2 sequences are MNHNY and SVGAGI (reference sequence). CDR3 loop: CASSYAGDTGELFF. DNA of the CDR3: TGTGCCAGCAGTTACGCCGGGGACACCGGGGAGCTGTTTTTT.

V and J are TRBV10-3 and TRBJ2-1; D remains unclear. V gave up 3 bases and J gave up 0 bases, with 12 bases separating them. Germline CDR1 ENHRY, CDR2 SYGVKD. The length of the CDR3 is 16 residues. CDR3 in DNA: TGTGCCATCAGTGACGTAGTGGACCACTCCTACAATGAGCAGTTCTTC. It is translated as CAISDVVDHSYNEQFF.

This chain connects TRBV18 to TRBJ2-7; 8 positions match TRBD2. The CDR3 consists of 14 residues. The V gene end was trimmed by 8 bases and the J gene end by 2 bases; junction bases not matched to a gene: 8. Germline-derived CDR1 and CDR2 are KGHSH and LQKENI. The CDR3 DNA reads TGTGCCAGCACCCCAACTAGCGGACCCTACGAGCAGTACTTC. As protein: CASTPTSGPYEQYF.